This T cell receptor (beta chain) is drawn from a study of T cell responses to AZD1222 COVID-19 vaccine. CDR3 length equals 13 residues. Germline CDR1 is SNHLY and CDR2 is FYNNEI. V lost 7 bases and J 0 bases, leaving 9 bases between the germline ends. Whole-study findings and limits: Donors in the cohort were predominantly white British and more often female, and clonal diversity was possibly underestimated.

About this clone: Antigen specificity is unknown.

Libraries were prepared by immunoSEQ multiplex PCR; TCRdb keeps only in-frame clonotypes and omits some of them. Of tens of thousands of clones detected, 85% to 90% appear once; the ten largest clones hold 9.5% to 13%. This specimen was peripheral blood, taken on day 0 of AZD1222 vaccination. This TCR was sampled from an adult in good health. The V and J genes are TRBV2 and TRBJ1-1, with D unresolved. The CDR3, as DNA: TGTGCCAGCACAGTTACCATGAACACTGAAGCTTTCTTT. Protein: CASTVTMNTEAFF.